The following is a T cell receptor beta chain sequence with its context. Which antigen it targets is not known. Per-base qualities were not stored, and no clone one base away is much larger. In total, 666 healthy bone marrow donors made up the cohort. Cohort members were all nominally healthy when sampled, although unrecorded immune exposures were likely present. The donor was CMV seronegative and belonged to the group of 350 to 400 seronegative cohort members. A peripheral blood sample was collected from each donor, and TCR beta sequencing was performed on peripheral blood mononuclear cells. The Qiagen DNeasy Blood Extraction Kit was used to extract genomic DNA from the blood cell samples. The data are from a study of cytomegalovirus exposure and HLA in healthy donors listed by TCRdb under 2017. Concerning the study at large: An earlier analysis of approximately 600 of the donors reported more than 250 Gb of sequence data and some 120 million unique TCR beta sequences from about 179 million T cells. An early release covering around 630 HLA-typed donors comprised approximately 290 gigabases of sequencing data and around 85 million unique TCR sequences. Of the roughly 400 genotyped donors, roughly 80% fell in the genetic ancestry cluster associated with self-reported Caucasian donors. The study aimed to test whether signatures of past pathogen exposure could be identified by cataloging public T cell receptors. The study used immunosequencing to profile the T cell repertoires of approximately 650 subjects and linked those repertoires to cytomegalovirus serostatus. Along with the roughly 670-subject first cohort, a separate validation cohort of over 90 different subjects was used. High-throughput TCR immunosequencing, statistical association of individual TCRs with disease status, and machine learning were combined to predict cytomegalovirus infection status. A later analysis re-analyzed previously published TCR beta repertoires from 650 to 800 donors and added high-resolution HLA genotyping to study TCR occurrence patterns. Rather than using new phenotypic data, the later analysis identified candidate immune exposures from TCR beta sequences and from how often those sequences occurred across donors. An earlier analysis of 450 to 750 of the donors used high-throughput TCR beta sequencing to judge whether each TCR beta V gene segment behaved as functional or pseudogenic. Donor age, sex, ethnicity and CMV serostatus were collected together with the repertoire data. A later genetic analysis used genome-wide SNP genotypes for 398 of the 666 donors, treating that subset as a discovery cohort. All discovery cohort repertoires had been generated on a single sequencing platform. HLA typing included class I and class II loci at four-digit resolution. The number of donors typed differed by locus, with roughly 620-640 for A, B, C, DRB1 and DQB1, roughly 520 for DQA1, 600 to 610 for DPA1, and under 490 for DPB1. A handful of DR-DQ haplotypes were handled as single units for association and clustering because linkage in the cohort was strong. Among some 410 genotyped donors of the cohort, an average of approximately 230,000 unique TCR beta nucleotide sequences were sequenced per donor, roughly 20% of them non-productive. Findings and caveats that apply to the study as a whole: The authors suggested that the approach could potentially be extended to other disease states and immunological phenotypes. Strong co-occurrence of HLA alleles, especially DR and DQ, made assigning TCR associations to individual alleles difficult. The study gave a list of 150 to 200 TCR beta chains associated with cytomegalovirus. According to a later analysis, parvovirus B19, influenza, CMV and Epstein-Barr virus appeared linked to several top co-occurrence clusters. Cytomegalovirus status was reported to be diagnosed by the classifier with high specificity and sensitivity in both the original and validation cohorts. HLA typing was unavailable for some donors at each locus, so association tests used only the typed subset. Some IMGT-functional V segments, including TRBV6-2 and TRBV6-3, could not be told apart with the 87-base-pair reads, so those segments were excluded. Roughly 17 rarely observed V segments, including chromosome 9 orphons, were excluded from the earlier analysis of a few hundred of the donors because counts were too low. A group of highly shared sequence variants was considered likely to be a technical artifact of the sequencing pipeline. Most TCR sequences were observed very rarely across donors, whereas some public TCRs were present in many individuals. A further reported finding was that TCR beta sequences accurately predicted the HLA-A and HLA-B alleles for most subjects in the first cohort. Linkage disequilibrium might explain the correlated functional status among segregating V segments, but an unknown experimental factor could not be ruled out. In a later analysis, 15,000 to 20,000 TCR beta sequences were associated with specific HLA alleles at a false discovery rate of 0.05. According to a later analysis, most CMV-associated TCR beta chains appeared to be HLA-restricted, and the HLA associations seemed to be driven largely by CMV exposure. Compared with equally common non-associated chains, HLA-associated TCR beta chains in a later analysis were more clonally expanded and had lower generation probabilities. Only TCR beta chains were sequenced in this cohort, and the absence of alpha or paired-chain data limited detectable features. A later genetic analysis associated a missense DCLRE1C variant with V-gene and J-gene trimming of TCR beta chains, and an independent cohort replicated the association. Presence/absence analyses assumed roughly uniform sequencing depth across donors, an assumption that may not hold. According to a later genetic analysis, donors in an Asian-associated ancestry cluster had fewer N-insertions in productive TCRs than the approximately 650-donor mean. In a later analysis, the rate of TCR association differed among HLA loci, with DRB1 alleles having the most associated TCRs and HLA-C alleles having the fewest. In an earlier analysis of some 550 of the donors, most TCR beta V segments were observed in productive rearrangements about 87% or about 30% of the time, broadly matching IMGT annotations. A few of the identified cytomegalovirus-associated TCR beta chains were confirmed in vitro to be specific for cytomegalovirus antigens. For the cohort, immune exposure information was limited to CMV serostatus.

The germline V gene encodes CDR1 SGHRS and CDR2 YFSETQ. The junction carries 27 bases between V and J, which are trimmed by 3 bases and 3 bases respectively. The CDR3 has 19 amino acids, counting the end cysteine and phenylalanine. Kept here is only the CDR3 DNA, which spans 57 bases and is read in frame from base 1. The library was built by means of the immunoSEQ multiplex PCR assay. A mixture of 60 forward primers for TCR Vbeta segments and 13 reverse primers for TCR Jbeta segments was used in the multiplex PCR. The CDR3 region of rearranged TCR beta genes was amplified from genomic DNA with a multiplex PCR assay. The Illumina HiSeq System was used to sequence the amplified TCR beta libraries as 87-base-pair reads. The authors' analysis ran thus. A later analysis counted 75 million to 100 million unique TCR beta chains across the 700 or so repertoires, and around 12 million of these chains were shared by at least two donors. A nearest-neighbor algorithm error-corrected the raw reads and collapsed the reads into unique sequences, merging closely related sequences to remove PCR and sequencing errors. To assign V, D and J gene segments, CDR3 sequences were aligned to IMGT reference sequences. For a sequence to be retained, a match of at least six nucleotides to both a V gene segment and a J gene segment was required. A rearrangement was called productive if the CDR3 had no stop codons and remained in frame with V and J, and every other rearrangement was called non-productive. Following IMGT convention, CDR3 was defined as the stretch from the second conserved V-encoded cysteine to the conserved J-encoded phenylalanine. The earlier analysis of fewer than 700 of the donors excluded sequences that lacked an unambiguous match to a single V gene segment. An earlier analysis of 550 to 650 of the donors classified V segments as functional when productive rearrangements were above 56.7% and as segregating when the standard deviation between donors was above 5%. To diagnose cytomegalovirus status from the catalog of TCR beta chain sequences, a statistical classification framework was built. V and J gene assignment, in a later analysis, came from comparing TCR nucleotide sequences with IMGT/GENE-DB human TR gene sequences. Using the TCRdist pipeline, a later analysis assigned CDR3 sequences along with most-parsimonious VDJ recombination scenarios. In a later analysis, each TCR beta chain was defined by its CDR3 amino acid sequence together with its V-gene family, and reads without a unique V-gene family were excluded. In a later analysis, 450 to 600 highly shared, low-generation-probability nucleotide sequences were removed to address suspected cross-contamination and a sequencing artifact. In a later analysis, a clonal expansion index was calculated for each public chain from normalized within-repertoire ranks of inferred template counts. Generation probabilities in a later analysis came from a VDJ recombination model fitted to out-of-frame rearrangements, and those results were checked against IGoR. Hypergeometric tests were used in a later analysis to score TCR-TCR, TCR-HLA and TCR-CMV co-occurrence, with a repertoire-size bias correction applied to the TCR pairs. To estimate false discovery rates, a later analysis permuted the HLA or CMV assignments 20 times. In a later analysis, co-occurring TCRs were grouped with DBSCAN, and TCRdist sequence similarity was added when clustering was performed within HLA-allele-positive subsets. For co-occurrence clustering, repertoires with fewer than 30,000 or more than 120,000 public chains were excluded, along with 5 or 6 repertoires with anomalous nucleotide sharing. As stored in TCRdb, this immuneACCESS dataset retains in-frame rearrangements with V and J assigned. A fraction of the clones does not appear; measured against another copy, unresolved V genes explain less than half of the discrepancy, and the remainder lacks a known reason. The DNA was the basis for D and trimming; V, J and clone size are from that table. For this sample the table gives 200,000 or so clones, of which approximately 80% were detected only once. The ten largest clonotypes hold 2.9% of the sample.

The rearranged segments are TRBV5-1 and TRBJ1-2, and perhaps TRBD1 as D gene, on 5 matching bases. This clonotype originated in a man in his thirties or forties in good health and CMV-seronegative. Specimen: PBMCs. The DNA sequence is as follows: TGCGCCAGCAGCTCTTGGCCTGGCAGGGAAAAGAATAATGACTATGGCTACACCTTC. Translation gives CASSSWPGREKNNDYGYTF.